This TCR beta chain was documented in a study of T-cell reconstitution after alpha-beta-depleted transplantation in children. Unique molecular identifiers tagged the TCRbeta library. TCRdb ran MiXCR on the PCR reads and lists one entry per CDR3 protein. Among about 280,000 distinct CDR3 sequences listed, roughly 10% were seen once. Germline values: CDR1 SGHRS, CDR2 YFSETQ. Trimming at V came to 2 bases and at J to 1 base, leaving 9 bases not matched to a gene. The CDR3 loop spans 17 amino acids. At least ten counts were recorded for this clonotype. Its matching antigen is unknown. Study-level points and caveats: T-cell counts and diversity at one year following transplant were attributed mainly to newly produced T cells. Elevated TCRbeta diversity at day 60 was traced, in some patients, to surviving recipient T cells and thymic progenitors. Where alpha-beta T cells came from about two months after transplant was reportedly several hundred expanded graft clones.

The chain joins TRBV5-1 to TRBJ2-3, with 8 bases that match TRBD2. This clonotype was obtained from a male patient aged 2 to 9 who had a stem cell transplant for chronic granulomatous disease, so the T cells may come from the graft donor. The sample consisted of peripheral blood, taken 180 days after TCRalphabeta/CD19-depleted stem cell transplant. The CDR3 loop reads CASSFGPAGAGTDTQYF. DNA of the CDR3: TGCGCCAGCAGCTTTGGTCCAGCGGGAGCTGGCACAGATACGCAGTATTTT.